The present entry profiles one T cell receptor beta chain with its context. Looked up from germline, CDR1 is SGHDT and CDR2 is YYEEEE. The CDR3 totals 15 residues. V lost 6 bases, J lost 1 base, and 15 bases lay in between. The sample originates from a study of cytomegalovirus exposure and HLA in healthy donors. The PCR employed 60 Vbeta primers together with 13 Jbeta primers. TCRdb's table, derived via immunoSEQ multiplex PCR, lists solely in-frame clones and lacks some. This repertoire shows approximately 260,000 clones, approximately 91% found once; its top ten account for about 1.7%. Sequenced sample: PBMCs. The clonotype was recovered from a girl aged 2 to 10 in good health and CMV-seronegative. The chain carries TRBV5-6 and TRBJ2-3, with D possibly being TRBD1 (5 bases). The CDR3 nucleotides read TGTGCCAGCACTCAACAGGTTGGTGGCACAGATACGCAGTATTTT. This sequence encodes CASTQQVGGTDTQYF.